The TCR beta chain described here comes from a study of blood T cell repertoires in COVID-19. Study-wide context: Samples taken during acute and convalescent COVID-19 were collected in the United States, Italy and Spain. The cDNA or gDNA used as material had been derived from T cells, B-cell-depleted T cells, or PBMCs.

The V end lost 2 bases, the J end lost 7 bases, and 9 bases lay between the germline ends. The CDR3 totals 14 residues. Germline CDR1 SGHDN, CDR2 FVKESK. Per the original methods: Estimation of nucleated cell counts relied on the amplification of reference gene primers. TCRdb's table, derived via immunoSEQ multiplex PCR, lists solely in-frame clones and lacks some. That table is the source of V, J and clone size, and D and trimming were worked out from the DNA. The table includes under 95,000 clones, around nine tenths detected once. The receptor was derived from an elderly woman with acute or convalescent COVID-19. The sequencing input was peripheral blood. This chain links TRBV14 with TRBJ1-6, with TRBD1 as a possible D gene (5 bases). The CDR3: CASSQLTVNSPLHF. DNA for the CDR3: TGTGCCAGCAGCCAATTGACAGTCAATTCACCCCTCCACTTT.